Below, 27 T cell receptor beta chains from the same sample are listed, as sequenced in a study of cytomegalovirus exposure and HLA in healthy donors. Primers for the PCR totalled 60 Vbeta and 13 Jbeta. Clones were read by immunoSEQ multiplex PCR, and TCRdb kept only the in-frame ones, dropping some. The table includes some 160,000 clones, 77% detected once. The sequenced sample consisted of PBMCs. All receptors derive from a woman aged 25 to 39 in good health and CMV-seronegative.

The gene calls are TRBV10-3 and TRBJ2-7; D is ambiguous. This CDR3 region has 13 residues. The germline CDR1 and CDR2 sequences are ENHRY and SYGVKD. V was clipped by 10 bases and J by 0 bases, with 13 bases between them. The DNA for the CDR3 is TGTGCCAGTTCTCCTCAGAACTCCTACGAGCAGTACTTC. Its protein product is CASSPQNSYEQYF.

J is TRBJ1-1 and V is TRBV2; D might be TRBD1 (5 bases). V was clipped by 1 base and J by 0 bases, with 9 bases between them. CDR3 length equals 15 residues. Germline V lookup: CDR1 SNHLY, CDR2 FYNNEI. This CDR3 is CASSEGARVNTEAFF. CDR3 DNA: TGTGCCAGCAGTGAAGGGGCCAGGGTGAACACTGAAGCTTTCTTT.

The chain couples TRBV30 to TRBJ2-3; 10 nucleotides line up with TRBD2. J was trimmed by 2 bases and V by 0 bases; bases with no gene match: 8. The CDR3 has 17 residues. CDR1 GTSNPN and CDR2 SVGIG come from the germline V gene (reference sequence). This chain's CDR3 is CAWSVDSSGGTTDTQYF. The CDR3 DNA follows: TGTGCCTGGAGTGTAGATTCTAGCGGGGGAACCACAGATACGCAGTATTTT.

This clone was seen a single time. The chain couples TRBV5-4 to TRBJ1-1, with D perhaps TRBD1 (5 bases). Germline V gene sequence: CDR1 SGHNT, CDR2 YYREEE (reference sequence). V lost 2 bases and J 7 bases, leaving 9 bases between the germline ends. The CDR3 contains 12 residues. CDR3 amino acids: CASSFTGGEAFF. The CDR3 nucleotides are TGTGCCAGCAGCTTCACGGGGGGTGAAGCTTTCTTT. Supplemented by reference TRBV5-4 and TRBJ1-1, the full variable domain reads ETGVTQSPTHLIKTRGQQVTLRCSSQSGHNTVSWYQQALGQGPQFIFQYYREEENGRGNFPPRFSGLQFPNYSSELNVNALELDDSALYLCASSFTGGEAFFGQGTRLTVV.

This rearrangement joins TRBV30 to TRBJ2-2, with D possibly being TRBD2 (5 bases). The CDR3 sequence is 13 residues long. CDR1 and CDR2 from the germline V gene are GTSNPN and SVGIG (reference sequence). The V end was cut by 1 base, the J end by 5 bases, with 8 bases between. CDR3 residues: CAWSGGGTGELFF. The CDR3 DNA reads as TGTGCCTGGAGTGGCGGCGGGACCGGGGAGCTGTTTTTT.

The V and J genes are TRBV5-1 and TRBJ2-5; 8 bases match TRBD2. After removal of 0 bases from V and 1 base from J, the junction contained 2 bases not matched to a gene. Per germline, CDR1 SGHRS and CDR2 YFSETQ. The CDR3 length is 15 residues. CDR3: CASSLGGTSQETQYF. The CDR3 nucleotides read TGCGCCAGCAGCTTGGGTGGGACTAGCCAAGAGACCCAGTACTTC.

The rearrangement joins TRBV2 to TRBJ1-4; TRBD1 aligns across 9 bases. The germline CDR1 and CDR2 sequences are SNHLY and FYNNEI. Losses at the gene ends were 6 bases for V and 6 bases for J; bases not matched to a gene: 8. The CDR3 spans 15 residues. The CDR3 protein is CASRTQGAQDEKLFF. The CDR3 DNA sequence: TGTGCCAGCAGGACACAGGGGGCGCAAGATGAAAAACTGTTTTTT.

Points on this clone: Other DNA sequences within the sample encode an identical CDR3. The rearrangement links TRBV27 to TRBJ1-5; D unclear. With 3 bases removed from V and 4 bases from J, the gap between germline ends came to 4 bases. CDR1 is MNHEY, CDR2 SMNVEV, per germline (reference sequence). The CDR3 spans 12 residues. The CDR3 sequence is CASSFRNQPQHF. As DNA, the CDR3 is TGTGCCAGCAGTTTCCGGAATCAGCCCCAGCATTTT.

The DNA of the CDR3 is TGTGCCAGCAGCTTAGGGCTAGCGGGGAACAATGAGCAGTTCTTC. It codes for CASSLGLAGNNEQFF. This chain joins TRBV13 and TRBJ2-1; the match to TRBD2 covers 9 bases. Losses at the gene ends were 0 bases for V and 5 bases for J; bases not matched to a gene: 2. Germline V gene sequence: CDR1 PRHDT, CDR2 FYEKMQ (reference sequence). The CDR3 consists of 15 residues.

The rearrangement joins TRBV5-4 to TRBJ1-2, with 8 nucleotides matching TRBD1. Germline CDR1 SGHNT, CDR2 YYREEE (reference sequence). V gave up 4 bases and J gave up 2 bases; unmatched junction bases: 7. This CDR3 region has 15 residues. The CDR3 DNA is TGTGCCAGCAGCACCGGACAGGGTGGGAACTATGGCTACACCTTC. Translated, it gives CASSTGQGGNYGYTF. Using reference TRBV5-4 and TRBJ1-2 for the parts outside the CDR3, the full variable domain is ETGVTQSPTHLIKTRGQQVTLRCSSQSGHNTVSWYQQALGQGPQFIFQYYREEENGRGNFPPRFSGLQFPNYSSELNVNALELDDSALYLCASSTGQGGNYGYTFGSGTRLTVV.

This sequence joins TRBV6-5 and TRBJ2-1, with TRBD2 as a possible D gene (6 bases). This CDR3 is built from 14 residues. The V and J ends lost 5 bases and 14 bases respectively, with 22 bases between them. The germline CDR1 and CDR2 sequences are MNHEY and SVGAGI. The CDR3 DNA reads TGTGCCAGCAGTACCCCGGCCGGAGGGCGCAGGGAGTTCTTC. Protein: CASSTPAGGRREFF.

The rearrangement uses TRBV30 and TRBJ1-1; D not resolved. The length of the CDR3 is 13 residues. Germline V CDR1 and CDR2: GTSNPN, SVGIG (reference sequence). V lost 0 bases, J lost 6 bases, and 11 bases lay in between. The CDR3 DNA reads TGTGCCTGGAGTGTCGTAGTGAGCTCTGAAGCTTTCTTT. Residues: CAWSVVVSSEAFF.

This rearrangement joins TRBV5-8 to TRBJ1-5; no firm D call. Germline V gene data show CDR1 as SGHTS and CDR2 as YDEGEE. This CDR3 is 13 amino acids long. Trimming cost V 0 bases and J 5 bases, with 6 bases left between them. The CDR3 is CASSLDGDQPQHF. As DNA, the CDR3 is TGTGCCAGCAGCTTGGACGGGGATCAGCCCCAGCATTTT. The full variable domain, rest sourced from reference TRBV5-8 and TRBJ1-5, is EAGVTQSPTHLIKTRGQQATLRCSPISGHTSVYWYQQALGLGLQFLLWYDEGEERNRGNFPPRFSGRQFPNYSSELNVNALELEDSALYLCASSLDGDQPQHFGDGTRLSIL.

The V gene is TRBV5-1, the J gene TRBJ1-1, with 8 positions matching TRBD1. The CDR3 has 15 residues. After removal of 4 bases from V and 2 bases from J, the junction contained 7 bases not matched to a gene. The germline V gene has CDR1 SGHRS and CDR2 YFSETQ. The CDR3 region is CASSSTTGANTEAFF. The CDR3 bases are TGCGCCAGCAGCAGCACGACAGGGGCAAACACTGAAGCTTTCTTT.

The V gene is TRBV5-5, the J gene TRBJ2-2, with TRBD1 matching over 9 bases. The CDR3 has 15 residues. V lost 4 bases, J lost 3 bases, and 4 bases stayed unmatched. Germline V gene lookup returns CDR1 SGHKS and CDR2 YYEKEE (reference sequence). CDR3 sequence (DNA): TGTGCCAGCAGCCCCGGGACAGGGCACACCGGGGAGCTGTTTTTT. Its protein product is CASSPGTGHTGELFF. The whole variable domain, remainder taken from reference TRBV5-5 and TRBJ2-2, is DAGVTQSPTHLIKTRGQQVTLRCSPISGHKSVSWYQQVLGQGPQFIFQYYEKEERGRGNFPDRFSARQFPNYSSELNVNALLLGDSALYLCASSPGTGHTGELFFGEGSRLTVL.

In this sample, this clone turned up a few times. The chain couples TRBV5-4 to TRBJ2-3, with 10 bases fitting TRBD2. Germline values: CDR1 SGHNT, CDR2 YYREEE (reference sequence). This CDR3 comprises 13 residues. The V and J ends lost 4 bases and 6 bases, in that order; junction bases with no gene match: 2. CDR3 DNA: TGTGCCAGCAGCATGACTAGCGGGGATACGCAGTATTTT. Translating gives CASSMTSGDTQYF.

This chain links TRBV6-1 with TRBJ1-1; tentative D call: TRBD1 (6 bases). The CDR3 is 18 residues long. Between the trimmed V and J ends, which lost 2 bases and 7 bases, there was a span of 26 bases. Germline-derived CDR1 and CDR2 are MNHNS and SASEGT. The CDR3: CASSEPVHRQVRGSEAFF. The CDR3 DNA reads TGTGCCAGCAGTGAACCAGTCCATAGACAGGTACGCGGGAGTGAAGCTTTCTTT.

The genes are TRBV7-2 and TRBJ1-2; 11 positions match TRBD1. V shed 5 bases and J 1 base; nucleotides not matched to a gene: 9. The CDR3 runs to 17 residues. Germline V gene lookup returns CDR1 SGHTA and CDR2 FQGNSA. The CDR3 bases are TGTGCCAGCAGCGCAGGGACAGGGGGAGTATTTAACTATGGCTACACCTTC. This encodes CASSAGTGGVFNYGYTF.

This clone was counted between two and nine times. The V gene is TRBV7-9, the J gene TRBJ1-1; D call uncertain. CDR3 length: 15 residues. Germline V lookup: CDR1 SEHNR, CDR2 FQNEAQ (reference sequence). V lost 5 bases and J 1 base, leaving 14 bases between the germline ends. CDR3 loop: CASSPPVVANTEAFF. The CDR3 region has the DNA TGTGCCAGCAGCCCTCCCGTCGTGGCGAACACTGAAGCTTTCTTT.

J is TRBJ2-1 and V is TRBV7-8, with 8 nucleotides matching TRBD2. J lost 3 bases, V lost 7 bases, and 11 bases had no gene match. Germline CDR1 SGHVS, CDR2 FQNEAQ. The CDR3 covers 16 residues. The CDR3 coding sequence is TGTGCCAGCATGGAGGGCGGGGGGTTGGGCTACAATGAGCAGTTCTTC. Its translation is CASMEGGGLGYNEQFF. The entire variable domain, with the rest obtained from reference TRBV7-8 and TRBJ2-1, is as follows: GAGVSQSPRYKVAKRGQDVALRCDPISGHVSLFWYQQALGQGPEFLTYFQNEAQLDKSGLPSDRFFAERPEGSVSTLKIQRTQQEDSAVYLCASMEGGGLGYNEQFFGPGTRLTVL.

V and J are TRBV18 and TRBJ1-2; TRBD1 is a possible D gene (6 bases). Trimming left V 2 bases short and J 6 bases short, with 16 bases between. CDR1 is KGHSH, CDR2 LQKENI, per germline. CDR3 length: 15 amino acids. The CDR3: CASSPEARGTNGYTF. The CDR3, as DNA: TGTGCCAGCTCACCAGAGGCCAGGGGAACAAATGGCTACACCTTC.

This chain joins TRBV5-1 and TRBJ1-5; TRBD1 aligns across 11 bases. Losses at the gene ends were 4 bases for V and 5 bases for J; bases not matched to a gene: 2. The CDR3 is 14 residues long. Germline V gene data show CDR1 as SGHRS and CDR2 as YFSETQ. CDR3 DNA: TGCGCCAGCAGCACGGGACAGGGGGATCAGCCCCAGCATTTT. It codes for CASSTGQGDQPQHF.

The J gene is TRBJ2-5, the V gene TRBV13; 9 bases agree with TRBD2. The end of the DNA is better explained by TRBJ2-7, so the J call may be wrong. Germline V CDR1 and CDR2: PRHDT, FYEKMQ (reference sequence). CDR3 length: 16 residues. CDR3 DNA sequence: TGTGCCAGCAGCTTGGCAGGTAGCGGGGGATTTTACGAGCAGTACTTC. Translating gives CASSLAGSGGFYEQYF.

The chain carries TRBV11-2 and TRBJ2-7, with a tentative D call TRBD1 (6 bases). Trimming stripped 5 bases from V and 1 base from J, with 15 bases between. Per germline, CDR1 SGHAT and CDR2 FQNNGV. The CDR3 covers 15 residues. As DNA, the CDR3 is TGTGCCAGCAGCCTTGCGGACAGCCCTTCCTACGAGCAGTACTTC. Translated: CASSLADSPSYEQYF. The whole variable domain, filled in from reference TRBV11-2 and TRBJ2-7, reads EAGVAQSPRYKIIEKRQSVAFWCNPISGHATLYWYQQILGQGPKLLIQFQNNGVVDDSQLPKDRFSAERLKGVDSTLKIQPAKLEDSAVYLCASSLADSPSYEQYFGPGTRLTVT.

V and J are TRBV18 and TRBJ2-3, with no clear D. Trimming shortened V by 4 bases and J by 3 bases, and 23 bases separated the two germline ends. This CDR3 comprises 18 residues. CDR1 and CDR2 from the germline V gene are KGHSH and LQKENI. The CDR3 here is CASSLKPGREMRTDTQYF. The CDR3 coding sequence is TGTGCCAGCTCACTTAAACCGGGTCGAGAAATGAGGACAGATACGCAGTATTTT.

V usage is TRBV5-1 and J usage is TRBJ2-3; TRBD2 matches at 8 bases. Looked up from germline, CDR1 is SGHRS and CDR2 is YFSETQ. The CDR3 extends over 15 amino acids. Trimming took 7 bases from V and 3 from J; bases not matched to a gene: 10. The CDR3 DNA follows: TGCGCCAGCCAACTCGGGCTAGCGGGTACAGATACGCAGTATTTT. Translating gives CASQLGLAGTDTQYF.

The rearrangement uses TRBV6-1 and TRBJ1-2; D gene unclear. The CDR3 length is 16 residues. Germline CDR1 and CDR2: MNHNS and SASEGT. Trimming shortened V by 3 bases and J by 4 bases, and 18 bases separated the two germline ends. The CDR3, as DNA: TGTGCCAGCAGTGATGGGTTGGGTAGCCCATCCTATGGCTACACCTTC. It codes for CASSDGLGSPSYGYTF.